Reported below is one T cell receptor (beta chain). This sample is part of a study of blood T cell repertoires in COVID-19. The CDR3 covers 18 residues. In germline, CDR1 is SEHNR, CDR2 FQNEAQ (reference sequence). Deletions cut 0 bases from V and 1 base from J, with 17 bases between. In the original workflow: Using reference gene primer amplification, nucleated cell counts were estimated. The data were produced by immunoSEQ multiplex PCR, yet TCRdb's version contains in-frame clones alone and is incomplete. The DNA gave D and trimming, while V, J and clone size come from that table. Altogether 150,000 to 200,000 clones are present, 78% being singletons, with the ten largest covering roughly 14%.

The receptor was derived from an elderly woman with acute or convalescent COVID-19. V gene TRBV7-9 combines with J gene TRBJ2-3, with D uncertain. What was sequenced was peripheral blood. This chain's CDR3 is CASSLALVVTKGTDTQYF. CDR3 sequence (DNA): TGTGCCAGCAGCTTAGCGCTAGTTGTAACAAAGGGCACAGATACGCAGTATTTT.